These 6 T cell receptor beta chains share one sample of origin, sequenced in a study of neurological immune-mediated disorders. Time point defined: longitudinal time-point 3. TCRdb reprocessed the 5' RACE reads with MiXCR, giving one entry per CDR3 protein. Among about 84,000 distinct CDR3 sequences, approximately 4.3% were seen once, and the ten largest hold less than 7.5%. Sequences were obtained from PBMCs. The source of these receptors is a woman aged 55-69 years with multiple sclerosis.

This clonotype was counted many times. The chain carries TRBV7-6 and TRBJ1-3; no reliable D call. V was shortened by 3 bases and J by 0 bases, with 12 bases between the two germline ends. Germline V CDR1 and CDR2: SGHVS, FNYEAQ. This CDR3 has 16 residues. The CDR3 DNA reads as TGTGCCAGCAGCTTGAGAGGAGGAGACTCTGGAAACACCATATATTTT. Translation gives CASSLRGGDSGNTIYF.

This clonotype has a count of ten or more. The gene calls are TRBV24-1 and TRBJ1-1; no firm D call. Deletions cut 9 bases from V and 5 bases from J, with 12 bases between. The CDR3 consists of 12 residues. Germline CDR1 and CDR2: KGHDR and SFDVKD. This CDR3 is CATGSIGTEAFF. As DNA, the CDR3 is TGTGCCACCGGGTCGATAGGGACTGAAGCTTTCTTT.

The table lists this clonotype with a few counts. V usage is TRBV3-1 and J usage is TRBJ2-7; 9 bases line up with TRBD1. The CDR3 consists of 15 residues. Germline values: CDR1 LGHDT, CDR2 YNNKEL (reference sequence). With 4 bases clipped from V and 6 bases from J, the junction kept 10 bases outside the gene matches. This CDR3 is CASSRQGQGGSEQYF. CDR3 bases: TGTGCCAGCAGCCGCCAGGGACAGGGAGGGTCCGAGCAGTACTTC.

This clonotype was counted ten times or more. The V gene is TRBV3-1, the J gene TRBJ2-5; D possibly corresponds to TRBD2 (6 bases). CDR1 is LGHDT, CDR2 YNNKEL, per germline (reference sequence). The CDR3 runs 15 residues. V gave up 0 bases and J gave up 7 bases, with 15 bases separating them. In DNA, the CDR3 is TGTGCCAGCAGCCAAGAGCGCCTACTGCGGGGGACCCAGTACTTC. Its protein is CASSQERLLRGTQYF.

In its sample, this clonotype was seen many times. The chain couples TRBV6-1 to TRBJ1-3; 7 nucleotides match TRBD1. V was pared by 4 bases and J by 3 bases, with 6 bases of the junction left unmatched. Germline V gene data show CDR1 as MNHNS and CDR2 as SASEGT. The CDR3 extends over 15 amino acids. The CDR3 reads CASSGDRVRGNTIYF. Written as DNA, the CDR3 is TGTGCCAGCAGTGGTGACAGGGTTCGTGGAAACACCATATATTTT.

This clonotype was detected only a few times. The CDR3 sequence is CASSETGGFDEQFF. In nucleotides, the CDR3 is TGTGCCAGCAGTGAAACAGGGGGCTTCGATGAGCAGTTCTTC. This chain connects TRBV7-6 to TRBJ2-1; 9 nucleotides agree with TRBD1. The CDR3 has 14 amino acids. J was trimmed by 8 bases and V by 6 bases; bases with no gene match: 8. In germline, CDR1 is SGHVS, CDR2 FNYEAQ.